This T cell receptor beta chain was found in a study of blood T cell repertoires in COVID-19. Study as a whole: Spain, Italy and the United States supplied samples that represented acute and convalescent COVID-19.

The CDR3 is made up of 16 amino acids. Deletions cut 3 bases from V and 3 bases from J, with 16 bases between. Germline lookup yields CDR1 MNHEY and CDR2 SMNVEV (reference sequence). Per the authors' pipeline: How many nucleated cells were present was estimated from reference gene primer amplification. Measured with immunoSEQ multiplex PCR; TCRdb has only the in-frame clones, and not every one. V and J calls plus clone size are reproduced from that table; the DNA served to infer D and trimming. The profile covers some 80,000 clones, with around nine tenths appearing a single time and approximately 20% taken by the ten largest.

The specimen sequenced was peripheral blood. The rearrangement links TRBV27 to TRBJ2-3; D unresolved. The origin of this receptor is a human donor in a cohort sampled during active COVID-19. CDR3 loop: CASSFGWAGLTDTQYF. CDR3 DNA sequence: TGTGCCAGCAGTTTCGGTTGGGCAGGTCTTACAGATACGCAGTATTTT.